A single sample gave rise to the 4 T cell receptor beta chains below, sequenced in a study of CD8 T cells in acute hepatitis C reinfection. Study-level points and caveats: Overrepresentation in the naive pool did not explain the preferential TRBV04 and TRBV06 usage seen in all groups.

Repertoires were generated with immunoSEQ multiplex PCR, while TCRdb's copy carries only in-frame clones and drops some. Of around 3,900 clones in the sample, around two fifths were seen once. This sample's time point: acute HCV infection, within 168 days of estimated infection date. No in vitro expansion preceded sequencing of these hepatitis C virus-specific cells, which were studied ex vivo. The specimen was HCV NS3-1073 tetramer-sorted CD8+ T cells from PBMCs, collected during acute infection. The receptors come from a man younger than 45 with chronic hepatitis C.

This chain links TRBV11-3 with TRBJ2-5; the D call may be TRBD1 or TRBD2 (5 bases each). The CDR3 is made up of 13 amino acids. The germline V and J ends were trimmed by 6 bases and 4 bases, with 12 bases remaining between them. Germline CDR1 is SGHNT and CDR2 is YENEEA. CDR3 DNA: TGTGCCAGCAGTCTCCCAGGGACAGAGACCCAGTACTTC. Translation: CASSLPGTETQYF.

The J gene is TRBJ1-1, the V gene TRBV4-2; D gene uncertain. The CDR3 length is 13 residues. V dropped 0 bases and J dropped 4 bases, with 6 bases sitting between them. Germline assignment: CDR1 LGHNA and CDR2 YNFKEQ. CDR3 in amino acids: CASSQDRGTEAFF. DNA of the CDR3: TGTGCCAGCAGCCAAGATCGCGGCACTGAAGCTTTCTTT.

This sequence joins TRBV6-6 and TRBJ2-5; unclear D gene. Germline assignment: CDR1 MNHNY and CDR2 SVGAGI (reference sequence). V lost 2 bases and J lost 1, with 8 bases in between. The CDR3 has 14 amino acids. Here the CDR3 reads CASSYGQAQETQYF. For the CDR3, the DNA is TGTGCCAGCAGTTACGGGCAGGCCCAAGAGACCCAGTACTTC.

The chain joins TRBV27 to TRBJ2-7; D is possibly TRBD1 or TRBD2 (5 bases each). With 2 bases removed from V and 2 bases from J, the gap between germline ends came to 13 bases. Germline V gene lookup returns CDR1 MNHEY and CDR2 SMNVEV (reference sequence). This CDR3 is 15 amino acids long. The CDR3 protein is CASSLGTAAPYEQYF. CDR3 DNA: TGTGCCAGCAGTTTAGGGACCGCGGCACCCTACGAGCAGTACTTC.